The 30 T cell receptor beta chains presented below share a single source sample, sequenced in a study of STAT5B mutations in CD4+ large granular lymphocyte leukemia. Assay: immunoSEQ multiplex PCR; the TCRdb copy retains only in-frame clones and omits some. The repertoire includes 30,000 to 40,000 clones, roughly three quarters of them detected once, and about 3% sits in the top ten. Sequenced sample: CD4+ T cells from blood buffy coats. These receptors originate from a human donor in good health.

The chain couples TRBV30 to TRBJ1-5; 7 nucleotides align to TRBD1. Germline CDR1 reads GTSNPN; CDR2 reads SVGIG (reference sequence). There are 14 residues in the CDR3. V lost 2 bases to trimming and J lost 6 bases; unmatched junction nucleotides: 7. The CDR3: CAWSTGGGSQPQHF. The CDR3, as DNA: TGTGCCTGGAGTACAGGAGGGGGCAGTCAGCCCCAGCATTTT.

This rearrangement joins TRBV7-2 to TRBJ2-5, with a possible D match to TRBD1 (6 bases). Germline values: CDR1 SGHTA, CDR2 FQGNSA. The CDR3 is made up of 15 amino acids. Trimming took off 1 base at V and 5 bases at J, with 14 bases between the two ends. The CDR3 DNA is TGTGCCAGCAGCTTAGGGCCAGGGGTGGTTGAGACCCAGTACTTC. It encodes CASSLGPGVVETQYF.

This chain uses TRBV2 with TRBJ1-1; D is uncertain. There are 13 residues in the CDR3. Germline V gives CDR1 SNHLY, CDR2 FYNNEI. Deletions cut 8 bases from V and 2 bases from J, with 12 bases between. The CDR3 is CASRPLPNTEAFF. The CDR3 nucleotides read TGTGCCAGCCGACCGCTACCAAACACTGAAGCTTTCTTT.

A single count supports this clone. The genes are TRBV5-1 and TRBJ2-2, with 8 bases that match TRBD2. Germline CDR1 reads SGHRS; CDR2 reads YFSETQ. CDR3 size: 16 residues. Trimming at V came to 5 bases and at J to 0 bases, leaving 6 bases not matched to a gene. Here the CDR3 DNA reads TGCGCCAGCAGTGTCGGGAGGGGCACGAACACCGGGGAGCTGTTTTTT. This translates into CASSVGRGTNTGELFF.

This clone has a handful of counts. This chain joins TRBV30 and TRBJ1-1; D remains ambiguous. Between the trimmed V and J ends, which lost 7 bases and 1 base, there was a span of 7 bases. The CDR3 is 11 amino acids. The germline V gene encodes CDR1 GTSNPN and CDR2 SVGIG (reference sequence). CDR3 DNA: TGTGCCTCCTATAGGAACACTGAAGCTTTCTTT. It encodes CASYRNTEAFF.

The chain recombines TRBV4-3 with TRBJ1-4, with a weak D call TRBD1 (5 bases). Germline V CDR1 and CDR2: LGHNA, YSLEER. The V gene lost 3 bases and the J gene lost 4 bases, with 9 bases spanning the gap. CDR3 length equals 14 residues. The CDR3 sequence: CASSQGRHNEKLFF. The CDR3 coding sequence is TGCGCCAGCAGCCAGGGGCGCCATAATGAAAAACTGTTTTTT.

The CDR3 loop is CASSPRGGGDSSSGNTIYF. In DNA form, the CDR3 reads TGCGCCAGCAGCCCCCGCGGCGGTGGAGACTCGAGCTCTGGAAACACCATATATTTT. This chain uses TRBV4-1 with TRBJ1-3; no clear D. The CDR3 has 19 amino acids. Germline V lookup: CDR1 MGHRA, CDR2 YSYEKL. V lost 4 bases to trimming and J lost 0 bases, with 22 bases between them.

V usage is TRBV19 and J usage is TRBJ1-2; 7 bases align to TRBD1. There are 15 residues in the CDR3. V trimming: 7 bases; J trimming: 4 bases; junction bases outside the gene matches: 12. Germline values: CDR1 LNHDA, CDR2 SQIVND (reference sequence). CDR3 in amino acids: CASTPQRGLGYGYTF. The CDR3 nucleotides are TGTGCCAGTACCCCCCAAAGGGGGCTCGGCTATGGCTACACCTTC.

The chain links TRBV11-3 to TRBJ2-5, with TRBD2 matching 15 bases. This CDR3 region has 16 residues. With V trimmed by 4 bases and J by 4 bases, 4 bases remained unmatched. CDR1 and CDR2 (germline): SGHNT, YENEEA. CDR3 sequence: CASSSGLAGGLETQYF. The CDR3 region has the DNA TGTGCCAGCAGCTCCGGACTAGCGGGGGGGCTAGAGACCCAGTACTTC.

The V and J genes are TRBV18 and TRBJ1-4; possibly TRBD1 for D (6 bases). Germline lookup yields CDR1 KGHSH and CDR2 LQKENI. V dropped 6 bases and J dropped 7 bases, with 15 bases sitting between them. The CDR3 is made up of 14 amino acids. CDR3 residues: CASSLTGTTEKLFF. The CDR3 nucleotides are TGTGCCAGCTCTCTCACCGGGACAACTGAAAAACTGTTTTTT.

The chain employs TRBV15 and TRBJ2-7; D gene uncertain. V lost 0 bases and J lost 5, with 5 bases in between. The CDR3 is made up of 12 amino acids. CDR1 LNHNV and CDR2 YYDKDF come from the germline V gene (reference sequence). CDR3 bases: TGTGCCACCAGCAGAGAGGGCCACGAGCAGTACTTC. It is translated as CATSREGHEQYF.

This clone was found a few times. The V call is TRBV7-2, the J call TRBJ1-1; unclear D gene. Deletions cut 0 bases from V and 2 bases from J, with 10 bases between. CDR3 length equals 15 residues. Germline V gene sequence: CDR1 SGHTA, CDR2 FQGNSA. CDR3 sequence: CASSLARRANTEAFF. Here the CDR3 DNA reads TGTGCCAGCAGCTTAGCGAGGAGAGCCAACACTGAAGCTTTCTTT.

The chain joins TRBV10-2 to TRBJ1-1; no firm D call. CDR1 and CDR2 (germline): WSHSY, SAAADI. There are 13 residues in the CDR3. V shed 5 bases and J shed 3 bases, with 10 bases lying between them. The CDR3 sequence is CASSPHTYTEAFF. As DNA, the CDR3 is TGCGCCAGCAGTCCTCACACCTACACTGAAGCTTTCTTT.

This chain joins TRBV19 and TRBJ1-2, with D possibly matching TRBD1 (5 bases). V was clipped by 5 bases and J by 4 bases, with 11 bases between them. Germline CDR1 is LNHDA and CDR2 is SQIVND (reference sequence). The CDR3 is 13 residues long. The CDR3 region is CASSLQGSYGYTF. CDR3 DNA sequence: TGTGCCAGTAGTTTGCAGGGTTCCTATGGCTACACCTTC.

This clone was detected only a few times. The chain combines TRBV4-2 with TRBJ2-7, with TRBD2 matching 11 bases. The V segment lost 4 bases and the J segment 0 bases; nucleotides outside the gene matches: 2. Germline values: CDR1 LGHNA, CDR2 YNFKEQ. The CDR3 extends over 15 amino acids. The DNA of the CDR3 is TGTGCCAGCAGCCGGGGACTAGCGGACTCCTACGAGCAGTACTTC. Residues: CASSRGLADSYEQYF.

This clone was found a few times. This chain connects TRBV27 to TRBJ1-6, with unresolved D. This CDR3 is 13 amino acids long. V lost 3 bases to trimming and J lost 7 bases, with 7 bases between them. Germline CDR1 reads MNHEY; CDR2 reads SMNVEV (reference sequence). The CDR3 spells CASSFEANSPLHF. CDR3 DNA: TGTGCCAGCAGTTTCGAGGCGAATTCACCCCTCCACTTT.

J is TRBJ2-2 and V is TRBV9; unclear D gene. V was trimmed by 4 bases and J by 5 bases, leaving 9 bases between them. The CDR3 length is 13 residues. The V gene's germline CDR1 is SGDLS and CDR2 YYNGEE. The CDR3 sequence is CASSRIFTGELFF. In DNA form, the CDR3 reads TGTGCCAGCAGCCGGATTTTTACCGGGGAGCTGTTTTTT. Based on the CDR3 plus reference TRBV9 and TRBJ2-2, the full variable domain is DSGVTQTPKHLITATGQRVTLRCSPRSGDLSVYWYQQSLDQGLQFLIQYYNGEERAKGNILERFSAQQFPDLHSELNLSSLELGDSALYFCASSRIFTGELFFGEGSRLTVL.

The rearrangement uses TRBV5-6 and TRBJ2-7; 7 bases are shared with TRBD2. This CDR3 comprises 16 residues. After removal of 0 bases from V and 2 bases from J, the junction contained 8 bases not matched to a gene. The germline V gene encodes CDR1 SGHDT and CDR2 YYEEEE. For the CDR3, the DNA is TGTGCCAGCAGCTTGGCCTGGTGGCGGGAGACCTACGAGCAGTACTTC. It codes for CASSLAWWRETYEQYF.

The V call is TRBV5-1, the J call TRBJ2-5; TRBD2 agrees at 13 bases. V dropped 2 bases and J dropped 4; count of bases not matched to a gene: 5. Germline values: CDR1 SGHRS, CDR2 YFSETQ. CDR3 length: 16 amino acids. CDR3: CASSFTGTSGAETQYF. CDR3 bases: TGCGCCAGCAGCTTCACCGGGACTAGCGGGGCAGAGACCCAGTACTTC.

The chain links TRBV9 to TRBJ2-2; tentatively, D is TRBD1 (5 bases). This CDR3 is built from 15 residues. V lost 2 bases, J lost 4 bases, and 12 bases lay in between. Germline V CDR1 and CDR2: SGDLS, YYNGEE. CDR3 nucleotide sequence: TGTGCCAGCAGCGTTGACCAGGGCGTCACCGGGGAGCTGTTTTTT. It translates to CASSVDQGVTGELFF.

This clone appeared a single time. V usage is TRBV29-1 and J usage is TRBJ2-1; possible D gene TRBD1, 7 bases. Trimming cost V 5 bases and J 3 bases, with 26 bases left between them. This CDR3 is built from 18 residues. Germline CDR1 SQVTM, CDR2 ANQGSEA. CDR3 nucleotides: TGCAGCGTTCTTGGGCCAGGGGGGACTCGAGGATTCTACAATGAGCAGTTCTTC. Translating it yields CSVLGPGGTRGFYNEQFF.

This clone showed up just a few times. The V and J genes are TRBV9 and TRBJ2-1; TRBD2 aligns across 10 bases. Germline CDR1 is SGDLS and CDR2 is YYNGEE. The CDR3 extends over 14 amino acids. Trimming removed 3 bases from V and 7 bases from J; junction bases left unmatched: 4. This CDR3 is CASSAGLAANEQFF. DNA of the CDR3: TGTGCCAGCAGCGCTGGACTAGCGGCAAATGAGCAGTTCTTC.

DNA of the CDR3: TGCAGCGGGGGGCTCGATACGCAGTATTTT. Its translation: CSGGLDTQYF. V is TRBV29-1 and J is TRBJ2-3, with D perhaps TRBD1 (6 bases). V was trimmed by 7 bases and J by 6 bases, leaving 8 bases between them. CDR1 is SQVTM and CDR2 is ANQGSEA in the germline V gene. The CDR3 is 10 amino acids.

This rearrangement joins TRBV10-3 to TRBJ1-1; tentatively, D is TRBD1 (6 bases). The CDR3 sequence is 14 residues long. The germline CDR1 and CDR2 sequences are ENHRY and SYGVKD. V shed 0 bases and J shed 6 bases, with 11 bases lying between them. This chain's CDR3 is CAISESGQGPEAFF. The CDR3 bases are TGTGCCATCAGTGAGTCGGGGCAGGGGCCTGAAGCTTTCTTT.

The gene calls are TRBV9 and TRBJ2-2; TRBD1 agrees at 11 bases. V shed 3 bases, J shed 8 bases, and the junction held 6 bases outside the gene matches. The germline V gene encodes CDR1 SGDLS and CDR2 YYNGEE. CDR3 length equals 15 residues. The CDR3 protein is CASSARDRGEGELFF. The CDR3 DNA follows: TGTGCCAGCAGCGCCCGGGACAGGGGGGAGGGGGAGCTGTTTTTT.

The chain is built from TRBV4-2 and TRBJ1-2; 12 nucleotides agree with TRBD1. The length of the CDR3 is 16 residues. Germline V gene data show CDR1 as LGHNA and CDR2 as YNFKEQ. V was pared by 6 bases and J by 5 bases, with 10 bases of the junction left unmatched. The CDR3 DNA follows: TGTGCCAGCAGTCCTATCGGGGACAGGGGGCGTTATGGCTACACCTTC. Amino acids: CASSPIGDRGRYGYTF.

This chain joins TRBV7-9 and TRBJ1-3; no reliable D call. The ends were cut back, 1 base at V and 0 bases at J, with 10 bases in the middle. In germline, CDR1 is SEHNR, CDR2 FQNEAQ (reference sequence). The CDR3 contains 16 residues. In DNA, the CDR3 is TGTGCCAGCAGCTTAGGCAGGTCCCGCTCTGGAAACACCATATATTTT. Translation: CASSLGRSRSGNTIYF. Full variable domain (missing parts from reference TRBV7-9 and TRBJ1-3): DTGVSQNPRHKITKRGQNVTFRCDPISEHNRLYWYRQTLGQGPEFLTYFQNEAQLEKSRLLSDRFSAERPKGSFSTLEIQRTEQGDSAMYLCASSLGRSRSGNTIYFGEGSWLTVV.

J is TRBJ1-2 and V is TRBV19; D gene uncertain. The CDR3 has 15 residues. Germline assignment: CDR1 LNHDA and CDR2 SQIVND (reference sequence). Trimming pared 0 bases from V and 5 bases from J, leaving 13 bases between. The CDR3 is CASSIDGRRAYGYTF. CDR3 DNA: TGTGCCAGTAGTATAGATGGGCGGCGGGCGTATGGCTACACCTTC.

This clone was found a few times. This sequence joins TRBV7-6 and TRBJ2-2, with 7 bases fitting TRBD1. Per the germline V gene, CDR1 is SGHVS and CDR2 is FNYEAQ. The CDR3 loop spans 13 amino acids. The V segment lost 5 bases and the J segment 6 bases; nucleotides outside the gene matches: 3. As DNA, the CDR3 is TGTGCCAGCAGCGTAACAGGGGCCGGGGAGCTGTTTTTT. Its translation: CASSVTGAGELFF.

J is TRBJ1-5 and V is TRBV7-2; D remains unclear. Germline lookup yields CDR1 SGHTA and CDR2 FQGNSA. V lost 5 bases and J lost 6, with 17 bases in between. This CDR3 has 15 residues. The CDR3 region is CASSPRVFGGQPQHF. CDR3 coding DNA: TGTGCCAGCAGCCCTAGAGTGTTTGGTGGTCAGCCCCAGCATTTT. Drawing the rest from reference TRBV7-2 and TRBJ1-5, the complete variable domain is GAGVSQSPSNKVTEKGKDVELRCDPISGHTALYWYRQSLGQGLEFLIYFQGNSAPDKSGLPSDRFSAERTGGSVSTLTIQRTQQEDSAVYLCASSPRVFGGQPQHFGDGTRLSIL.